This TCR beta chain was retrieved from a study of blood T cells in healthy people across ages. Looking at the study overall: Researchers report that template switching captured about one barcoded beta molecule per two T cells.

The junction had 5 bases not matched to a gene; V was cut back by 7 bases and J by 5 bases. Germline V lookup: CDR1 MDHEN, CDR2 SYDVKM. The CDR3 has 14 amino acids. Next came a second PCR, run for about 7 to 12 cycles, which used a sample-barcoded 5' primer along with a J-beta primer mix. TCRdb fed the 5' RACE reads into MiXCR, producing one record per CDR3 protein. This sample has approximately 580,000 distinct CDR3 sequences, with around 24% found just once. PBMCs numbering at least 7 million were isolated per sample. Points on this clonotype: Its target is not known.

Overall study findings and caveats: Donor CMV status was unknown, possibly confounding expanded clonotype changes. Long-lived and aged donors differed, with more naive CD4+ cells and higher diversity in the long-lived.

These data also featured in a second study, about T cells of mothers and their children.

Sequencing input: blood. The chain is built from TRBV28 and TRBJ1-5, with 10 bases that match TRBD1. This sequence originates from a boy younger than 18 in good health. DNA for the CDR3: TGTGCCAGCACACGCGGACAGGGGGATCAGCCCCAGCATTTT. Encoded protein: CASTRGQGDQPQHF.